A single sample gave rise to the 4 T cell receptor beta chains below, sequenced in a study of blood T cell repertoires in COVID-19. Only in-frame clones appear in the TCRdb table, and some are missing; sequencing was by immunoSEQ multiplex PCR. This table has 55,000 to 65,000 clones, roughly three quarters appearing once. Sequencing was performed on peripheral blood. These receptors all come from a man aged 55 to 70 with acute or convalescent COVID-19.

The V call is TRBV12-5, the J call TRBJ1-2; no reliable D call. Germline CDR1 reads LGHNT; CDR2 reads FRNRAP. This CDR3 is built from 13 residues. V lost 9 bases and J lost 2, with 13 bases in between. CDR3 coding DNA: TGTGCTAGCCTCGGGTCTGTCAACTATGGCTACACCTTC. It is translated as CASLGSVNYGYTF. The full variable domain, completed using reference TRBV12-5 and TRBJ1-2, is DARVTQTPRHKVTEMGQEVTMRCQPILGHNTVFWYRQTMMQGLELLAYFRNRAPLDDSGMPKDRFSAEMPDATLATLKIQPSEPRDSAVYFCASLGSVNYGYTFGSGTRLTVV.

This clone occurred a few times. The chain employs TRBV11-2 and TRBJ1-1; 10 bases align to TRBD1. This CDR3 is 15 amino acids long. CDR1 SGHAT and CDR2 FQNNGV come from the germline V gene. After removal of 8 bases from V and 0 bases from J, the junction contained 6 bases not matched to a gene. The CDR3 DNA follows: TGTGCCAGCCTATGGGACAGGGGAATGAACACTGAAGCTTTCTTT. It is translated as CASLWDRGMNTEAFF.

Remarks on this clone: Mismatch with germline at one junction end may stem from a read error. J is TRBJ2-7 and V is TRBV5-1; 9 bases align to TRBD1. This CDR3 region has 16 residues. The germline CDR1 and CDR2 sequences are SGHRS and YFSETQ. As DNA, the CDR3 is TGCGCCAGCAGGTTGGCCCCCGGGACAGGGTCCTACGAGCAGTACTTC. It is translated as CASRLAPGTGSYEQYF. The full variable domain, in which reference TRBV5-1 and TRBJ2-7 provide the parts outside the CDR3, is KAGVTQTPRYLIKTRGQQVTLSCSPISGHRSVSWYQQTPGQGLQFLFEYFSETQRNKGNFPGRFSGRQFSNSRSEMNVSTLELGDSALYLCASRLAPGTGSYEQYFGPGTRLTVT.

The chain couples TRBV7-2 to TRBJ1-6; 8 positions match TRBD1. V gave up 2 bases and J gave up 7 bases; unmatched junction bases: 7. Germline V gene lookup returns CDR1 SGHTA and CDR2 FQGNSA. This CDR3 has 16 amino acids. CDR3 residues: CASSLYAGGANSPLHF. The CDR3 nucleotides are TGTGCCAGCAGCTTATATGCAGGGGGCGCCAATTCACCCCTCCACTTT.